What follows are 20 T cell receptor beta chains derived from one specimen sequenced in a study of identical twins. TCRdb used MiXCR to reprocess the 5' RACE reads, holding one entry per CDR3 protein. The table includes fewer than 650,000 distinct CDR3 sequences, approximately 10% detected once. The sample was also linked to a second study, of yellow fever vaccine responses in identical twins.

Sequencing used PBMCs. The source of these receptors is a woman under 30 in good health.

This clonotype occurred a few times. The genes are TRBV6-2 or TRBV6-3 and TRBJ2-2, with a possible D match to TRBD2 (5 bases). The CDR3 covers 13 residues. In germline, CDR1 is MNHEY, CDR2 SVGEGT. Trimming took off 8 bases at V and 3 bases at J, with 10 bases between the two ends. For the CDR3, the DNA is TGTGCCAGCGAGCGAGGGTACACCGGGGAGCTGTTTTTT. Translated, it gives CASERGYTGELFF.

The CDR3 DNA sequence: TGCAGCGCGATACTAGCGGGGGCCCACTCTAGCACAGATACGCAGTATTTT. Protein sequence: CSAILAGAHSSTDTQYF. This chain connects TRBV29-1 to TRBJ2-3; 11 positions match TRBD2. This CDR3 spans 17 amino acids. The germline gives CDR1 SQVTM, CDR2 ANQGSEA. V trimming: 7 bases; J trimming: 0 bases; junction bases outside the gene matches: 12.

The chain has TRBV2 and TRBJ2-1; 10 bases match TRBD2. Germline V lookup: CDR1 SNHLY, CDR2 FYNNEI. Trimming removed 4 bases from V and 5 bases from J; junction bases left unmatched: 5. This CDR3 is 15 amino acids long. The CDR3 coding sequence is TGTGCCAGCAGTGGAGAGCTAGCGGGAGACAATGAGCAGTTCTTC. As protein: CASSGELAGDNEQFF.

This clonotype was recorded at least ten times. V and J are TRBV10-1 and TRBJ2-1; TRBD2 matches at 7 bases. Trimming took 3 bases from V and 0 from J; bases not matched to a gene: 2. The CDR3 length is 15 residues. CDR1 is WNHNN and CDR2 is SYGVQD in the germline V gene (reference sequence). CDR3 sequence: CASSEGGSSYNEQFF. The CDR3 DNA follows: TGCGCCAGCAGTGAAGGCGGGAGCTCCTACAATGAGCAGTTCTTC.

The chain links TRBV28 to TRBJ1-4, with D uncertain. V was cut by 5 bases and J by 4 bases, with 17 bases left in between. There are 16 residues in the CDR3. Germline V gene data show CDR1 as MDHEN and CDR2 as SYDVKM. CDR3 nucleotides: TGTGCCAGCAGTCGCATGGCTAGGAACTTTAATGAAAAACTGTTTTTT. Translating gives CASSRMARNFNEKLFF.

This clonotype was seen many times. The CDR3 spells CASSFRGDRGLLEAFF. The CDR3 DNA reads as TGCGCCAGCAGCTTCCGTGGGGACAGGGGGCTATTGGAAGCTTTCTTT. This sequence joins TRBV5-1 and TRBJ1-1; TRBD1 agrees at 12 bases. Germline loops: CDR1 SGHRS, CDR2 YFSETQ. Trimming at V came to 2 bases and at J to 8 bases, leaving 10 bases not matched to a gene. This CDR3 is built from 16 residues. Full variable domain (remainder filled in from reference TRBV5-1 and TRBJ1-1): KAGVTQTPRYLIKTRGQQVTLSCSPISGHRSVSWYQQTPGQGLQFLFEYFSETQRNKGNFPGRFSGRQFSNSRSEMNVSTLELGDSALYLCASSFRGDRGLLEAFFGQGTRLTVV.

V is TRBV5-5 and J is TRBJ2-2; 8 positions match TRBD2. Germline V gene lookup returns CDR1 SGHKS and CDR2 YYEKEE (reference sequence). Unmatched junction bases numbered 3, after V lost 2 bases and J lost 0 bases. The CDR3 loop spans 16 amino acids. The CDR3 bases are TGTGCCAGCAGCTTTATAGCGGGATCGAACACCGGGGAGCTGTTTTTT. Encoded protein: CASSFIAGSNTGELFF.

This clonotype was recorded a few times. The chain is built from TRBV4-3 and TRBJ2-1, with D possibly TRBD1 on 6 matching bases. CDR3 length: 17 residues. Trimming cost V 0 bases and J 1 base, with 13 bases left between them. Germline CDR1 and CDR2: LGHNA and YSLEER. This CDR3 is CASSQDRGEISYNEQFF. The CDR3, as DNA: TGCGCCAGCAGCCAAGACAGGGGAGAGATATCCTACAATGAGCAGTTCTTC.

This clonotype was recorded many times. The chain recombines TRBV9 with TRBJ2-1; D is undetermined. V lost 4 bases, J lost 0 bases, and 8 bases lay in between. Germline V gene data show CDR1 as SGDLS and CDR2 as YYNGEE. The CDR3 is made up of 14 amino acids. Here the CDR3 reads CASSPWSSYNEQFF. The CDR3 DNA follows: TGTGCCAGCAGCCCTTGGAGCTCCTACAATGAGCAGTTCTTC.

The chain combines TRBV4-3 with TRBJ2-2; D is unclear. This CDR3 comprises 15 residues. In germline, CDR1 is LGHNA, CDR2 YSLEER. V lost 0 bases and J 6 bases, leaving 11 bases between the germline ends. CDR3 region: CASSQDLGLAGELFF. CDR3 coding DNA: TGCGCCAGCAGCCAAGATCTAGGTCTTGCCGGGGAGCTGTTTTTT.

V and J are TRBV19 and TRBJ2-1; TRBD2 matches at 9 bases. Germline CDR1 is LNHDA and CDR2 is SQIVND (reference sequence). This CDR3 contains 14 residues. After removal of 4 bases from V and 8 bases from J, the junction contained 6 bases not matched to a gene. The DNA for the CDR3 is TGTGCCAGTAGTAAGGCGGGGGGGCTGTATGAGCAGTTCTTC. This sequence encodes CASSKAGGLYEQFF.

This clonotype has more than one count but fewer than ten. V is TRBV7-9 and J is TRBJ2-1; 13 bases are a match to TRBD2. Trimming removed 5 bases from V and 8 bases from J; junction bases left unmatched: 6. CDR1 is SEHNR and CDR2 is FQNEAQ in the germline V gene (reference sequence). The CDR3 totals 15 residues. The CDR3 sequence: CASSQTSGGPDEQFF. The CDR3 nucleotides read TGTGCCAGCAGCCAGACTAGCGGGGGGCCCGATGAGCAGTTCTTC.

This clonotype was seen a handful of times. The chain recombines TRBV29-1 with TRBJ2-1; TRBD2 matches at 7 bases. The CDR3 spans 16 residues. Germline loops: CDR1 SQVTM, CDR2 ANQGSEA. Trimming at V came to 0 bases and at J to 5 bases, leaving 10 bases not matched to a gene. The CDR3 sequence: CSVEDRLAVNNNEQFF. CDR3 coding DNA: TGCAGCGTTGAAGACCGGCTAGCGGTAAATAACAATGAGCAGTTCTTC.

The V call is TRBV15, the J call TRBJ1-1, with D maybe TRBD1 (6 bases). The CDR3 extends over 15 amino acids. Germline CDR1 and CDR2: LNHNV and YYDKDF (reference sequence). V lost 3 bases and J lost 1, with 12 bases in between. This chain's CDR3 is CATSSPGGGNTEAFF. CDR3 bases: TGTGCCACCAGCAGCCCCGGAGGGGGGAACACTGAAGCTTTCTTT.

This clonotype has a handful of counts. The chain uses TRBV2 and TRBJ2-7; D remains ambiguous. V shed 7 bases and J shed 6 bases, with 16 bases lying between them. The CDR3 has 13 residues. Germline V CDR1 and CDR2: SNHLY, FYNNEI. CDR3 region: CASTRSRAIEQYF. CDR3 DNA: TGTGCCAGCACGCGGTCACGAGCTATCGAGCAGTACTTC. Drawing the rest from reference TRBV2 and TRBJ2-7, the complete variable domain is EPEVTQTPSHQVTQMGQEVILRCVPISNHLYFYWYRQILGQKVEFLVSFYNNEISEKSEIFDDQFSVERPDGSNFTLKIRSTKLEDSAMYFCASTRSRAIEQYFGPGTRLTVT.

V usage is TRBV11-1 and J usage is TRBJ2-1; 11 bases line up with TRBD2. The CDR3 sequence is 19 residues long. V shed 0 bases, J shed 0 bases, and the junction held 7 bases outside the gene matches. Germline lookup yields CDR1 SGHAT and CDR2 FQDESV (reference sequence). As DNA, the CDR3 is TGTGCCAGCAGCTTAGCCCCGGGGACTAGCGGACACTCCTACAATGAGCAGTTCTTC. It encodes CASSLAPGTSGHSYNEQFF.

The J gene is TRBJ2-4, the V gene TRBV12-3 or TRBV12-4; 9 nucleotides match TRBD1. CDR3 size: 16 residues. Germline trimming cut 1 base from V and 2 bases from J; bases unmatched to any gene: 3. CDR3: CASSLGQGGSKNIQYF. Written as DNA, the CDR3 is TGTGCCAGCAGTTTAGGACAGGGGGGTTCCAAAAACATTCAGTACTTC.

This chain uses TRBV7-2 with TRBJ2-4, with D possibly being TRBD2 (7 bases). Germline V gene data show CDR1 as SGHTA and CDR2 as FQGNSA. The CDR3 contains 16 residues. V gave up 5 bases and J gave up 0 bases, with 14 bases separating them. The CDR3 DNA reads as TGTGCCAGCAGCCCCACAGGGAGGGAAGCCAAAAACATTCAGTACTTC. Its translation is CASSPTGREAKNIQYF.

This clonotype was seen a few times. The chain is built from TRBV6-2 or TRBV6-3 and TRBJ1-3; D is unclear. Germline lookup yields CDR1 MNHEY and CDR2 SVGEGT. Trimming pared 2 bases from V and 0 bases from J, leaving 8 bases between. This CDR3 comprises 15 residues. CDR3 DNA: TGTGCCAGCAGTTACGCGGACGGCTCTGGAAACACCATATATTTT. Translation gives CASSYADGSGNTIYF.

In this sample, this clonotype turned up a few times. This chain connects TRBV14 to TRBJ2-1; 8 nucleotides align to TRBD1. This CDR3 spans 21 amino acids. Trimming took 0 bases from V and 7 from J; bases not matched to a gene: 23. Germline-derived CDR1 and CDR2 are SGHDN and FVKESK. DNA of the CDR3: TGTGCCAGCAGCCAAGATCATGTGACAGGGGACGTAAGCCCTTTTGTGAATGAGCAGTTCTTC. It specifies CASSQDHVTGDVSPFVNEQFF.